Sequencing of this T cell receptor (beta chain) was carried out in a study of T cells in Graves' hyperthyroidism and ophthalmopathy. Regions amplified from RNA transcripts were the TCR beta CDR3 regions. An initial round of RT-PCR targeting the TCR CDR3 relied on the HTBI primer set. From the multiplex PCR reads, TCRdb called clonotypes with MiXCR, one entry per CDR3 protein. The sample yields under 350,000 distinct CDR3 sequences, about 20% seen once. Points from the study as a whole: In simple terms, a model built on 13 V-J features told ophthalmopathy apart from stable hyperthyroidism.

The sample holds a few counts of this clonotype. The antigen remains unidentified. This CDR3 has 15 residues. Germline V gene sequence: CDR1 MNHEY, CDR2 SVGEGT. With 2 bases removed from V and 4 bases from J, the gap between germline ends came to 11 bases. If no ophthalmopathy progression occurred within 18 months, Graves' hyperthyroidism was stable. Uncontrolled infection, other autoimmune disease, pregnancy and lactation each barred patients from inclusion. The V gene is TRBV6-2 or TRBV6-3, the J gene TRBJ2-2; D is possibly TRBD1 (6 bases). The source is a woman aged 50 to 60 with Graves' hyperthyroidism. Input material: blood. This CDR3 reads CASSYGLTGTGELFF. Here the CDR3 DNA reads TGTGCCAGCAGTTACGGTTTGACAGGCACCGGGGAGCTGTTTTTT.